The T cell receptor (beta chain) under discussion was sequenced for a study of blood T cell repertoires in COVID-19. Whole-study context: Donors in the United States, Italy and Spain gave samples during acute or convalescent COVID-19. T cells, B-cell-depleted T cells, or PBMCs provided the cDNA or gDNA that served as material.

The V gene lost 6 bases and the J gene lost 5 bases, with 10 bases spanning the gap. The CDR3 runs 11 residues. Germline loops: CDR1 SQVTM, CDR2 ANQGSEA. The table came from immunoSEQ multiplex PCR; TCRdb's copy has only in-frame clones and leaves some out. The table lists over 200,000 clones, 75% to 95% of them singletons. The V call is TRBV29-1, the J call TRBJ1-1, with a possible D match to TRBD1 (6 bases). The origin of this receptor is a person under 30 with COVID-19, enrolled during active disease. Sequencing was carried out using peripheral blood. This CDR3 reads CSVPGVTEAFF. In nucleotides, the CDR3 is TGCAGCGTACCAGGGGTGACTGAAGCTTTCTTT.